Presented here are 14 T cell receptor beta chains from one specimen sequenced in a study of blood T cell repertoires in COVID-19. TCRdb keeps only in-frame clones here, not all; method: immunoSEQ multiplex PCR. This sample carries 95,000 to 150,000 clones, roughly 84% of them seen once, and the ten largest clones take roughly 3.5%. Sample: PBMCs or T cells enriched from blood (not recorded which). The receptors come from a young woman who had recovered from COVID-19.

The V and J genes are TRBV15 and TRBJ2-1, with 9 bases that match TRBD2. CDR3 length: 18 amino acids. Trimming cost V 1 base and J 9 bases; bases outside gene matches: 16. From germline, CDR1 is LNHNV and CDR2 YYDKDF (reference sequence). The DNA of the CDR3 is TGTGCCACCAGCAGAGTAGGCGGGAGGGCCCCGGTTCGTAGTGAGCAGTTCTTC. This codes for CATSRVGGRAPVRSEQFF.

The chain combines TRBV15 with TRBJ1-1; a possible D gene is TRBD1 (6 bases). Germline V gives CDR1 LNHNV, CDR2 YYDKDF (reference sequence). Between the trimmed V and J ends, which lost 8 bases and 3 bases, there was a span of 13 bases. This CDR3 comprises 13 residues. The CDR3, as DNA: TGTGCCACCCGACAGGTAACTTACACTGAAGCTTTCTTT. The encoded protein is CATRQVTYTEAFF.

The V and J genes are TRBV13 and TRBJ2-6, with a weak D call TRBD2 (5 bases). V was pared by 1 base and J by 2 bases, with 15 bases between. This CDR3 contains 18 residues. Germline CDR1 reads PRHDT; CDR2 reads FYEKMQ (reference sequence). The CDR3 spells CASSLAGLPTPGANVLTF. The CDR3 DNA reads TGTGCCAGCAGCTTAGCGGGGTTACCGACCCCTGGGGCCAACGTCCTGACTTTC. Using reference TRBV13 and TRBJ2-6 for the parts outside the CDR3, the full variable domain is AAGVIQSPRHLIKEKRETATLKCYPIPRHDTVYWYQQGPGQDPQFLISFYEKMQSDKGSIPDRFSAQQFSDYHSELNMSSLELGDSALYFCASSLAGLPTPGANVLTFGAGSRLTVL.

The chain links TRBV7-8 to TRBJ2-7; 7 positions match TRBD1. Germline values: CDR1 SGHVS, CDR2 FQNEAQ. The CDR3 extends over 15 amino acids. Trimming removed 1 base from V and 1 base from J; junction bases left unmatched: 4. CDR3 loop: CASSLGGDSSYEQYF. CDR3 coding DNA: TGTGCCAGCAGCTTAGGAGGGGACAGTTCCTACGAGCAGTACTTC.

This chain joins TRBV6-2 or TRBV6-3 and TRBJ2-3, with TRBD2 identical over 15 bases. The CDR3 runs to 16 residues. After removal of 4 bases from V and 2 bases from J, the junction contained 1 base not matched to a gene. From germline, CDR1 is MNHEY and CDR2 SVGEGT. CDR3 amino acids: CASSWTSGRATDTQYF. CDR3 coding DNA: TGTGCCAGCAGTTGGACTAGCGGGAGGGCCACAGATACGCAGTATTTT.

The chain is built from TRBV21-1 and TRBJ2-2; the D call TRBD2 from the table was never checked on the DNA. TRBV21-1 is annotated as a pseudogene. This CDR3 has 17 residues. The CDR3 DNA sequence: TGTGCCAGCAGCAAAGGTCTAGCGGAGCCGAACACCGGGGAGCTGTTTTTT. Residues: CASSKGLAEPNTGELFF.

The genes are TRBV7-2 and TRBJ2-3, with no clear D. The CDR3 extends over 16 amino acids. Per germline, CDR1 SGHTA and CDR2 FQGNSA. V dropped 4 bases and J dropped 0 bases, with 14 bases sitting between them. The CDR3 bases are TGTGCCAGCAGCTCCCGACACCGTTTTAGCACAGATACGCAGTATTTT. Residues: CASSSRHRFSTDTQYF.

The chain links TRBV2 to TRBJ1-2; D is possibly TRBD1 (6 bases). The CDR3 runs 14 residues. V lost 4 bases to trimming and J lost 2 bases, with 11 bases between them. CDR1 and CDR2 from the germline V gene are SNHLY and FYNNEI. Written as DNA, the CDR3 is TGTGCCAGCAGTGCTGGGGGCTTCAACTATGGCTACACCTTC. Its protein product is CASSAGGFNYGYTF.

The CDR3 bases are TGTGCCAGCTCAAGAGCAGGGGGGTCCACTGAAGCTTTCTTT. It yields the protein CASSRAGGSTEAFF. The rearrangement uses TRBV18 and TRBJ1-1; 7 nucleotides match TRBD1. The V gene end was trimmed by 5 bases and the J gene end by 4 bases; junction bases not matched to a gene: 7. CDR3 length: 14 amino acids. The V gene's germline CDR1 is KGHSH and CDR2 LQKENI.

This clone was picked up a small number of times. J is TRBJ1-4 and V is TRBV4-1; D possibly corresponds to TRBD1 (6 bases). Trimming removed 3 bases at V and 7 bases at J, with 15 bases between. The length of the CDR3 is 15 residues. Germline V CDR1 and CDR2: MGHRA, YSYEKL. CDR3 in amino acids: CASSHTGRVGEKLFF. CDR3 nucleotides: TGCGCCAGCAGCCATACAGGGAGGGTGGGTGAAAAACTGTTTTTT.

The CDR3 here is CATSVGLADRYNEQFF. The DNA of the CDR3 is TGTGCCACCAGCGTGGGACTAGCGGACCGCTACAATGAGCAGTTCTTC. This chain links TRBV15 with TRBJ2-1; 11 nucleotides agree with TRBD2. V lost 5 bases to trimming and J lost 3 bases; unmatched junction nucleotides: 6. The CDR3 spans 16 residues. Germline V gene sequence: CDR1 LNHNV, CDR2 YYDKDF (reference sequence).

The chain has TRBV24-1 and TRBJ2-3; TRBD2 matches 10 bases. This CDR3 has 13 amino acids. The germline V gene has CDR1 KGHDR and CDR2 SFDVKD. V dropped 5 bases and J dropped 9; count of bases not matched to a gene: 4. The CDR3 nucleotides read TGTGCCACCAGTGTTACTAGCGGGGCCACGCAGTATTTT. This gives the protein CATSVTSGATQYF.

The chain has TRBV28 and TRBJ2-5; D is ambiguous. This CDR3 has 13 amino acids. CDR1 is MDHEN, CDR2 SYDVKM, per germline. The ends were cut back, 3 bases at V and 0 bases at J, with 5 bases in the middle. The CDR3 bases are TGTGCCAGCAGTTTCCAGGACCAAGAGACCCAGTACTTC. This translates into CASSFQDQETQYF.

DNA for the CDR3: TGTGCCAGTAGTCCCCCGGTCGGGAGCGGGATTCCCTACATTCAGTACTTC. This translates into CASSPPVGSGIPYIQYF. The chain combines TRBV19 with TRBJ2-4; TRBD2 matches at 7 bases. Germline loops: CDR1 LNHDA, CDR2 SQIVND (reference sequence). J lost 8 bases, V lost 5 bases, and 18 bases had no gene match. This CDR3 has 17 residues.